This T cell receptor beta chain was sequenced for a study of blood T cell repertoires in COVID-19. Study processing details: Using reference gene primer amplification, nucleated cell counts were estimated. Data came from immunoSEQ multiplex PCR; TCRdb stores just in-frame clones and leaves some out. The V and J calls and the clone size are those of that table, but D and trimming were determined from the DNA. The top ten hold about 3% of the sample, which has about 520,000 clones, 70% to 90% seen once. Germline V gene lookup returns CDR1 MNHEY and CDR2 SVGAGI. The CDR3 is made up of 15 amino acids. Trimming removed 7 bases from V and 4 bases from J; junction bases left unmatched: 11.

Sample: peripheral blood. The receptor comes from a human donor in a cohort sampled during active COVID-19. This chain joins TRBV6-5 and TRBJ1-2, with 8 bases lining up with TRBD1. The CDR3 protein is CASKSPGGASYGYTF. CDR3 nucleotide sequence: TGTGCCAGCAAAAGCCCAGGGGGCGCTAGCTATGGCTACACCTTC.